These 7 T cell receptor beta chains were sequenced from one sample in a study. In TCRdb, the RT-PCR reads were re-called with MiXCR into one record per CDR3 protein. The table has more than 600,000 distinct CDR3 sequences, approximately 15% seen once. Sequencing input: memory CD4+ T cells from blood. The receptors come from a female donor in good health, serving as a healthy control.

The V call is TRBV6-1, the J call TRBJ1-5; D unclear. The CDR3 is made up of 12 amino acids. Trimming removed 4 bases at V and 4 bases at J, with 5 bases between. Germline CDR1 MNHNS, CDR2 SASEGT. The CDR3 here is CASSAANQPQHF. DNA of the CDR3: TGTGCCAGCAGTGCAGCGAATCAGCCCCAGCATTTT.

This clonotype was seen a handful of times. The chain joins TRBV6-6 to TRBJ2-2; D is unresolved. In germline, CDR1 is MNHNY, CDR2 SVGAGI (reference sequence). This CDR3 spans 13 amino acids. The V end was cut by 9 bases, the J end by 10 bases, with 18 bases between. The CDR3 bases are TGTGCCAGTAAAGGGATCCGAGGCGAGGAGCTGTTTTTT. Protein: CASKGIRGEELFF.

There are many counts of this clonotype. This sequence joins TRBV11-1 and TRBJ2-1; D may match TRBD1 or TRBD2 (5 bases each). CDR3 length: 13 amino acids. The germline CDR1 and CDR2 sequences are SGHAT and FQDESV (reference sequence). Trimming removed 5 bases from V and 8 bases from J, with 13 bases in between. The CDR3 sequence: CASSPNLGDEQFF. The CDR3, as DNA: TGTGCCAGCAGCCCGAACCTGGGGGATGAGCAGTTCTTC.

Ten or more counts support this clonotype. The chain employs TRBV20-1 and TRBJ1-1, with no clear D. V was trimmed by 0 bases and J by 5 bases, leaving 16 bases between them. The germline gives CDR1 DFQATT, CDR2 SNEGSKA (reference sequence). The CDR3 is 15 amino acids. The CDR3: CSARDPLGLRTEAFF. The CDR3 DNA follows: TGCAGTGCTAGAGATCCCTTGGGTCTGAGGACTGAAGCTTTCTTT.

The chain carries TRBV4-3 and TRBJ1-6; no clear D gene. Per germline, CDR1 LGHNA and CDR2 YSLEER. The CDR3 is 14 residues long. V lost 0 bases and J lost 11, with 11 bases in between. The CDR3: CASSQDWERPPLHF. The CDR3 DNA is TGCGCCAGCAGCCAAGATTGGGAGCGCCCACCCCTCCACTTT.

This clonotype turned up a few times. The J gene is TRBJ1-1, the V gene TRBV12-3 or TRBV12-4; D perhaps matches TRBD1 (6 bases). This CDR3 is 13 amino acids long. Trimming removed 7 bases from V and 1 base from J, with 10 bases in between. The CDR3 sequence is CASIRGGNTEAFF. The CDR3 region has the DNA TGTGCCAGCATCAGGGGTGGGAACACTGAAGCTTTCTTT.

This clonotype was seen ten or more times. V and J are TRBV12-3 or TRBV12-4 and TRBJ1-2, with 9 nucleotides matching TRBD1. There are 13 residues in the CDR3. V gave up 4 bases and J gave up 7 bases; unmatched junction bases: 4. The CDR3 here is CASSSADRGGYTF. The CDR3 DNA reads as TGTGCCAGCAGTTCCGCGGACAGGGGTGGCTACACCTTC.